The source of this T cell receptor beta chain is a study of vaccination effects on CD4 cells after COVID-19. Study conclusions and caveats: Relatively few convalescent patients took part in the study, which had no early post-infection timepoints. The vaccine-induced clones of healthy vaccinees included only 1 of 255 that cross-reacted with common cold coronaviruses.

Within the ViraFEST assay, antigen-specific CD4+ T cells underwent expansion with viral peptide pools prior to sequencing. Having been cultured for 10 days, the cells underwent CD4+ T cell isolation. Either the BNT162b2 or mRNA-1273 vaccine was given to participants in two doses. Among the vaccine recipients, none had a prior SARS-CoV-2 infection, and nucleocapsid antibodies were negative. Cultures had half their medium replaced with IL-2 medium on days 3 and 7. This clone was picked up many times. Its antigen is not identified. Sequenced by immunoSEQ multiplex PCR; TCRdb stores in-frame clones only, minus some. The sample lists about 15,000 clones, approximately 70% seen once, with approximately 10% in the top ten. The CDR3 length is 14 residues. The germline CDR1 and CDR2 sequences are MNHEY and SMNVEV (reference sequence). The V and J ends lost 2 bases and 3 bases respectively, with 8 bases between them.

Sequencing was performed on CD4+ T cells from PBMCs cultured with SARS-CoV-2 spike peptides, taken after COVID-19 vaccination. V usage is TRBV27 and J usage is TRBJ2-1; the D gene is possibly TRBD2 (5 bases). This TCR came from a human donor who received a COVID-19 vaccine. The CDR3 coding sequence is TGTGCCAGCAGTTTAAACAGCGGCTACAATGAGCAGTTCTTC. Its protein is CASSLNSGYNEQFF.